Each of the 17 T cell receptor beta chains below was sequenced from the same sample in a study of cytomegalovirus exposure and HLA in healthy donors. Sequencing was performed with immunoSEQ multiplex PCR; in TCRdb, only in-frame clones are kept and a portion is missing. Of approximately 98,000 clones in the sample, approximately 96% were seen once. Sequencing was done on a sample of PBMCs. These receptors all come from a woman aged 18-29 years in good health and CMV-seronegative.

The CDR3 protein is CASSQDRRKDTQYF. As DNA, the CDR3 is TGCGCCAGCAGCCAAGATAGGAGGAAAGATACGCAGTATTTT. This rearrangement joins TRBV4-3 to TRBJ2-3; tentatively, D is TRBD2 (5 bases). The germline V gene encodes CDR1 LGHNA and CDR2 YSLEER. The germline V and J ends were trimmed by 0 bases and 5 bases, with 9 bases remaining between them. This CDR3 spans 14 amino acids.

V is TRBV27 and J is TRBJ2-3, with a weak D call TRBD2 (5 bases). V was pared by 6 bases and J by 2 bases, with 9 bases between. The CDR3 is 13 residues long. Per the germline V gene, CDR1 is MNHEY and CDR2 is SMNVEV (reference sequence). This chain's CDR3 is CASRSGITDTQYF. The CDR3, as DNA: TGTGCCAGCAGATCGGGGATCACAGATACGCAGTATTTT.

The chain couples TRBV29-1 to TRBJ1-1, with a weak D call TRBD1 (5 bases). Germline values: CDR1 SQVTM, CDR2 ANQGSEA. There are 11 residues in the CDR3. The CDR3: CTCREGTEAFF. Here the CDR3 DNA reads TGCACCTGCAGGGAGGGCACTGAAGCTTTCTTT.

The CDR3 nucleotides are TGTGCCAGCAGTGAAGCGTCGGTAGCGAACTACGAGCAGTACTTC. It codes for CASSEASVANYEQYF. The chain carries TRBV6-1 and TRBJ2-7; possibly TRBD2 for D (5 bases). CDR1 MNHNS and CDR2 SASEGT come from the germline V gene. V lost 0 bases and J 3 bases, leaving 12 bases between the germline ends. This CDR3 is 15 amino acids long.

The chain recombines TRBV4-2 with TRBJ2-7, with 7 bases matching TRBD2. Germline CDR1 LGHNA, CDR2 YNFKEQ. The length of the CDR3 is 16 residues. Trimming removed 3 bases from V and 2 bases from J; junction bases left unmatched: 10. DNA of the CDR3: TGTGCCAGCAGCCAGGATGTCCGGGACTATCCCTACGAGCAGTACTTC. It is translated as CASSQDVRDYPYEQYF.

V and J are TRBV7-3 and TRBJ2-3, with 7 nucleotides matching TRBD1. The germline V gene encodes CDR1 SGHTA and CDR2 FQGTGA. This CDR3 contains 13 residues. J lost 4 bases, V lost 5 bases, and 3 bases had no gene match. CDR3 nucleotide sequence: TGTGCCAGCAGCCGCAGGGGGTCAGATACGCAGTATTTT. Translation gives CASSRRGSDTQYF. The full variable domain, with the rest looked up from reference TRBV7-3 and TRBJ2-3, is GAGVSQTPSNKVTEKGKYVELRCDPISGHTALYWYRQSLGQGPEFLIYFQGTGAADDSGLPNDRFFAVRPEGSVSTLKIQRTERGDSAVYLCASSRRGSDTQYFGPGTRLTVL.

This clone came up a few times. V and J are TRBV7-9 and TRBJ1-2; no reliable D call. CDR1 and CDR2 from the germline V gene are SEHNR and FQNEAQ (reference sequence). V was pared by 4 bases and J by 7 bases, with 16 bases between. The CDR3 totals 14 residues. In DNA form, the CDR3 reads TGTGCCAGCAGCTCCCCTCCCGACACGAGTGGCTACACCTTC. Residues: CASSSPPDTSGYTF.

This clone occurred once. The V and J genes are TRBV28 and TRBJ1-1, with a tentative D call TRBD1 (5 bases). CDR3 length equals 16 residues. The V end was cut by 2 bases, the J end by 1 base, with 14 bases between. Germline lookup yields CDR1 MDHEN and CDR2 SYDVKM. The CDR3 coding sequence is TGTGCCAGCAGTTTAGATGGACACCATACGAACACTGAAGCTTTCTTT. This gives the protein CASSLDGHHTNTEAFF. The full variable domain, with the rest looked up from reference TRBV28 and TRBJ1-1, is DVKVTQSSRYLVKRTGEKVFLECVQDMDHENMFWYRQDPGLGLRLIYFSYDVKMKEKGDIPEGYSVSREKKERFSLILESASTNQTSMYLCASSLDGHHTNTEAFFGQGTRLTVV.

The gene calls are TRBV21-1 and TRBJ1-2; the D call TRBD1 from the table was never checked on the DNA. TRBV21-1 is a pseudogene segment. The CDR3 loop spans 15 amino acids. CDR3 DNA sequence: TGTGCCAGCAGCAGGTCCAGGGGGCAGAAGAATGGCTACACCTTC. This sequence encodes CASSRSRGQKNGYTF.

The rearrangement joins TRBV7-8 to TRBJ1-4, with a weak D call TRBD1 (5 bases). From germline, CDR1 is SGHVS and CDR2 FQNEAQ. CDR3 length: 15 residues. Trimming cost V 0 bases and J 7 bases, with 12 bases left between them. The CDR3 DNA reads as TGTGCCAGCAGCTTAGCCTCGGCAGGGCGTGAAAAACTGTTTTTT. This encodes CASSLASAGREKLFF.

V is TRBV5-1 and J is TRBJ2-5; 13 bases are shared with TRBD2. This CDR3 is 18 amino acids long. The V gene's germline CDR1 is SGHRS and CDR2 YFSETQ. With V trimmed by 4 bases and J by 7 bases, 16 bases remained unmatched. The CDR3 region is CASSAGYQTSGGSGTQYF. In DNA form, the CDR3 reads TGCGCCAGCAGCGCCGGCTATCAGACTAGCGGGGGGTCGGGGACCCAGTACTTC. Based on the CDR3 plus reference TRBV5-1 and TRBJ2-5, the full variable domain is KAGVTQTPRYLIKTRGQQVTLSCSPISGHRSVSWYQQTPGQGLQFLFEYFSETQRNKGNFPGRFSGRQFSNSRSEMNVSTLELGDSALYLCASSAGYQTSGGSGTQYFGPGTRLLVL.

The chain carries TRBV6-5 and TRBJ2-3; maybe TRBD2 (5 bases). CDR1 MNHEY and CDR2 SVGAGI come from the germline V gene. The CDR3 is made up of 14 amino acids. Trimming took off 5 bases at V and 4 bases at J, with 13 bases between the two ends. As DNA, the CDR3 is TGTGCCAGCAGTATAGGGAGTCACTCAGATACGCAGTATTTT. As protein: CASSIGSHSDTQYF.

The chain is built from TRBV6-5 and TRBJ1-6; unclear D gene. This CDR3 spans 12 amino acids. V shed 7 bases and J shed 8 bases, with 9 bases lying between them. Germline assignment: CDR1 MNHEY and CDR2 SVGAGI. The CDR3 here is CASKYSDSPLHF. The CDR3 DNA reads as TGTGCCAGCAAATATTCGGATTCACCCCTCCACTTT.

This clone showed up just a few times. The J gene is TRBJ2-1, the V gene TRBV7-9; 8 nucleotides align to TRBD1. CDR1 and CDR2 (germline): SEHNR, FQNEAQ (reference sequence). The V segment lost 4 bases and the J segment 4 bases; nucleotides outside the gene matches: 3. This CDR3 spans 14 amino acids. CDR3 in DNA: TGTGCCAGCAGCTCGGGACAGGTATACAATGAGCAGTTCTTC. This gives the protein CASSSGQVYNEQFF. Combining the CDR3 with reference TRBV7-9 and TRBJ2-1 gives the whole variable domain DTGVSQNPRHKITKRGQNVTFRCDPISEHNRLYWYRQTLGQGPEFLTYFQNEAQLEKSRLLSDRFSAERPKGSFSTLEIQRTEQGDSAMYLCASSSGQVYNEQFFGPGTRLTVL.

V is TRBV7-9 and J is TRBJ1-1, with D possibly TRBD1 on 6 matching bases. The CDR3 sequence is 16 residues long. V lost 5 bases and J lost 1, with 17 bases in between. Germline CDR1 SEHNR, CDR2 FQNEAQ (reference sequence). The CDR3 spells CASSPGGPPRNTEAFF. The CDR3 coding sequence is TGTGCCAGCAGCCCGGGGGGCCCCCCAAGGAACACTGAAGCTTTCTTT.

The chain links TRBV15 to TRBJ1-2, with D maybe TRBD1 (5 bases). CDR3 size: 12 residues. Germline values: CDR1 LNHNV, CDR2 YYDKDF (reference sequence). V shed 2 bases and J shed 4 bases, with 5 bases lying between them. The CDR3 DNA reads as TGTGCCACCAGCAGACAGGGCTATGGCTACACCTTC. This codes for CATSRQGYGYTF.

The chain uses TRBV6-1 and TRBJ1-1; no firm D call. CDR3 size: 11 residues. Deletions cut 2 bases from V and 6 bases from J, with 4 bases between. Germline assignment: CDR1 MNHNS and CDR2 SASEGT. The CDR3 DNA is TGTGCCAGCAGTGAACTCGCTGAAGCTTTCTTT. It specifies CASSELAEAFF.